Ten or more counts support the clone carrying this TCR beta chain. Antigen unknown. This entry belongs to a study of CD8+CD57+ T cells in acquired aplastic anemia. Genomic DNA, the template, was used for profiling of the TCR beta VDJ and CDR3. One entry per CDR3 protein, called by TCRdb with MiXCR from the reads. The table shows about 220,000 distinct CDR3 sequences, with around half occurring only once. Patients picked for sequencing had shown CD8+CD57+ cell expansion detected by flow cytometry. Study-wide points: No significant patient-versus-control difference appeared in CD8+ Simpson's diversity. Patients and controls turned out to have some 30 CD8+ CDR3 sequences in common.

CDR3 length equals 15 residues. V shed 2 bases, J shed 3 bases, and the junction held 7 bases outside the gene matches. Germline V gene data show CDR1 as SGHVS and CDR2 as FNYEAQ. Sequencing was carried out using sorted CD4+, CD8+, or CD8+CD57+ T cells (not recorded which) from PBMCs. The clonotype comes from a human donor with aplastic anemia. The V gene is TRBV7-6, the J gene TRBJ2-7; 7 bases map to TRBD2. CDR3 protein: CASSLSVSSGYEQYF. The CDR3 DNA reads as TGTGCCAGCAGCTTATCTGTCTCTAGCGGCTACGAGCAGTACTTC. Full variable domain (rest looked up from reference TRBV7-6 and TRBJ2-7): GAGVSQSPRYKVTKRGQDVALRCDPISGHVSLYWYRQALGQGPEFLTYFNYEAQQDKSGLPNDRFSAERPEGSISTLTIQRTEQRDSAMYRCASSLSVSSGYEQYFGPGTRLTVT.